The clone carrying this T cell receptor beta chain was detected once. The CDR3 has 13 residues. Trimming shortened V by 1 base and J by 8 bases, and 11 bases separated the two germline ends. The germline V gene has CDR1 LGHDT and CDR2 YNNKEL (reference sequence). The data derive from a study of blood T cell repertoires in COVID-19. Study at large: Specimens from acute and convalescent COVID-19 originated in the United States, Italy and Spain. T cells, B-cell-depleted T cells, or PBMCs provided the cDNA or gDNA that served as material.

Participants were aged roughly 18 to 95 years, lived in over 20 US areas, and enrolled virtually. Participant reports of clinical history set cohort assignment. Generated by immunoSEQ multiplex PCR, the TCRdb table keeps only in-frame clones and is missing some. The table has 250,000 or so clones, around 90% seen once. This receptor was taken from a man between 50 and 59 years old who had been exposed to COVID-19. Sequences were obtained from PBMCs or T cells enriched from blood (not recorded which). The chain has TRBV3-1 (or the pseudogene TRBV3-2) and TRBJ1-2, with D possibly being TRBD1 (5 bases). In nucleotides, the CDR3 is TGTGCCAGCAGCCAAGGGCAGGGTGAGGGCTACACCTTC. It specifies CASSQGQGEGYTF.